The rows below give T cell receptor beta chains drawn from one sample of a study of blood T cell repertoires in COVID-19. Libraries were prepared by immunoSEQ multiplex PCR; TCRdb keeps only in-frame clonotypes and omits some of them. This table holds 280,000 or so clones, roughly 90% found once. The sequenced material came from peripheral blood. These receptors came from a woman in her fifties or sixties with acute or convalescent COVID-19. Each CDR3 is given with its conserved first and last residue. Each record gives: D gene, J gene, clone size, V gene, CDR3 DNA, CDR3 protein. A D gene is named only where the DNA matches it firmly. Clone size, where shown, is once, few, many, or a class for clones that have expanded.

>.|TRBJ1-3|few|TRBV2
TGTGCCAGCCGCAGGGAAAACGGAAACACCATATATTTT
CASRRENGNTIYF
>TRBD1|TRBJ1-5|.|TRBV15
TGTGCCACCAGCAGAGAGGCCAGGGGGAAGCATTTT
CATSREARGKHF
>TRBD2|TRBJ2-1|.|TRBV9
TGTGCCAGCAGCGTAGATCCTAGCGGGAACAATGAGCAGTTCTTC
CASSVDPSGNNEQFF
>.|TRBJ2-2|.|TRBV5-1
TGCGCCAGCAGCTTCGGGACTCTCTCCGGGGGTTCCGGGGAGCTGTTTTTT
CASSFGTLSGGSGELFF
>TRBD2|TRBJ2-2|.|TRBV19
TGTGCCAGTAGTCCGATAGCGGGGGGTTCCACCGGGGAGCTGTTTTTT
CASSPIAGGSTGELFF
>.|TRBJ1-2|.|TRBV4-2
TGTGCCAGCAGCCGAGGGAGGGAGTTTAACTATGGCTACACCTTC
CASSRGREFNYGYTF
>TRBD2|TRBJ2-3|.|TRBV7-9
TGTGCCAGCAGCTTAGGGTCTAGCGGATCCACAGATACGCAGTATTTT
CASSLGSSGSTDTQYF
>.|TRBJ2-3|.|TRBV18
TGTGCCAGCTCACCAGTTGTCCTAGCAGCCGTCACAGATACGCAGTATTTT
CASSPVVLAAVTDTQYF
>TRBD1|TRBJ2-1|.|TRBV27
TGTGCCAGCCTCAAAGGGACAGACTACAATGAGCAGTTCTTC
CASLKGTDYNEQFF
>.|TRBJ2-5|.|TRBV12-3/TRBV12-4
TGTGCCAGCAGTTCACAAGAGACCCAGTACTTC
CASSSQETQYF
>TRBD2|TRBJ2-3|.|TRBV28
TGTGCCAGCACCCAAACCCTAGCGGGAGGGCCTCCAGATACGCAGTATTTT
CASTQTLAGGPPDTQYF
>.|TRBJ2-3|.|TRBV3-1/TRBV3-2
TGTGCCAGCGGGTTCCGGGCGGGGCCAGATACGCAGTATTTT
CASGFRAGPDTQYF
>TRBD1|TRBJ1-1|.|TRBV5-4
TGTGCCAGCAGCACTAACCCACAGGGTCAGGGGGTTGAAGCTTTCTTT
CASSTNPQGQGVEAFF
>.|TRBJ1-6|.|TRBV13
TGTGCCAGCAGCCTGGACAAATCACCCCTCCACTTT
CASSLDKSPLHF
>TRBD1|TRBJ2-7|.|TRBV9
TGTGCCAGCAGCGTAGGAACAGGGGGCGTTTGGGAGCAGTACTTC
CASSVGTGGVWEQYF
>TRBD2|TRBJ2-7|.|TRBV28
TGTGCCAGCCGAGCGGGAGGTTCCTACGAGCAGTACTTC
CASRAGGSYEQYF
>TRBD2|TRBJ2-2|.|TRBV28
TGTGCCAGCAGTCCCACCGGGACTAGCCTTACCGGGGAGCTGTTTTTT
CASSPTGTSLTGELFF
>TRBD1|TRBJ1-3|.|TRBV2
TGTGCCAGCAGGGGACAGGGGAAAGGAAACACCATATATTTT
CASRGQGKGNTIYF
>.|TRBJ2-2|once|TRBV19
TGTGCCAGTAGTATAGCGACAGCGAACACCGGGGAGCTGTTTTTT
CASSIATANTGELFF
>.|TRBJ1-5|.|TRBV27
TGTGCCAGCGCCGGACACCTAACGGGCAATCAGCCCCAGCATTTT
CASAGHLTGNQPQHF
>.|TRBJ2-7|.|TRBV28
TGTGCCGCACAGGGACGGTACGAGCAGTACTTC
CAAQGRYEQYF
>TRBD1|TRBJ1-1|.|TRBV7-2
TGTGCCAGCAGCCCGCAGACAGGGTGGACTGAAGCTTTCTTT
CASSPQTGWTEAFF
>TRBD2|TRBJ2-3|few|TRBV18
TGTGCCAGCTCACCACTAGCGGGGGGCGGCAGCACAGATACGCAGTATTTT
CASSPLAGGGSTDTQYF
>TRBD2|TRBJ2-5|once|TRBV30
TGTGCCTGGAGTGTACTAGGACTAGCGGGAGGTGGAGAGACCCAGTACTTC
CAWSVLGLAGGGETQYF
>.|TRBJ1-3|.|TRBV7-8
TGTGCCAGCAGCTTAGGGGGCCCCTCTGGAAACACCATATATTTT
CASSLGGPSGNTIYF
>.|TRBJ2-7|.|TRBV6-2/TRBV6-3
TGTGCCAGCAGTTACCCGGCAGGGTCCTACGAGCAGTACTTC
CASSYPAGSYEQYF
>TRBD1|TRBJ1-2|.|TRBV28
TGTGCCAGCAGGCCCGGGACAGGAAGGTTTACTAACTATGGCTACACCTTC
CASRPGTGRFTNYGYTF
>TRBD2|TRBJ2-1|.|TRBV5-1
TGCGCCAGCAGCTTCCGTGGAGGCGGGGGGTCCTACAATGAGCAGTTCTTC
CASSFRGGGGSYNEQFF
>TRBD1|TRBJ1-5|.|TRBV28
TGTGCCAGCAGTTTAGGGACAGGGGGACAGCCCCAGCATTTT
CASSLGTGGQPQHF
>.|TRBJ1-4|.|TRBV7-9
TGTGCCAGCAGCGCTCCTCGGGGGGCGACTAATGAAAAACTGTTTTTT
CASSAPRGATNEKLFF
>TRBD1|TRBJ1-1|.|TRBV9
TGTGCCAGCAGCCCCACAGGGGGGATGCTGAACACTGAAGCTTTCTTT
CASSPTGGMLNTEAFF
>TRBD2|TRBJ2-5|once|TRBV3-1/TRBV3-2
TGTGCCAGCAGCTTAAGCGGGGGGAGAGAGACCCAGTACTTC
CASSLSGGRETQYF
>TRBD1|TRBJ1-4|.|TRBV30
TGTGCCTGGAGTCGTGGACAGGGTCTGTTTTTT
CAWSRGQGLFF
>.|TRBJ2-7|.|TRBV11-2
TGTGCCAGCAGCGACAGTCAGGATTCCTACGAGCAGTACTTC
CASSDSQDSYEQYF
>.|TRBJ2-3|.|TRBV7-8
TGTGCCAGCAGCTCCTCTAGGTGGGGGGAGAGAGATACGCAGTATTTT
CASSSSRWGERDTQYF
>TRBD2|TRBJ2-2|.|TRBV30
TGTGCCTGGACGGGACTAGCGGGGTCGGTCACCGGGGAGCTGTTTTTT
CAWTGLAGSVTGELFF
>.|TRBJ2-7|.|TRBV4-3
TGCGCCAGCAGCCAGGCAGTGGGGGGTGCTACCTACGAGCAGTACTTC
CASSQAVGGATYEQYF
>.|TRBJ1-2|.|TRBV12-3/TRBV12-4
TGTGCCAGCAGAACGACGGAGAACTATGGCTACACCTTC
CASRTTENYGYTF
>.|TRBJ2-2|.|TRBV14
TGTGCCAGCAGCCAAGAGGCCATACCCGGGGAGCTGTTTTTT
CASSQEAIPGELFF
>.|TRBJ2-7|.|TRBV4-1
TGCGCCAGCAGCCAAGAACAGGGAAACTACGAGCAGTACTTC
CASSQEQGNYEQYF
>TRBD1|TRBJ2-7|.|TRBV9
TGTGCCAGCAGCGTATCCGCCGGGACAGACTCCTACGAGCAGTACTTC
CASSVSAGTDSYEQYF
>.|TRBJ2-5|.|TRBV11-1
TGTGCCAGCAGCTTCGGAGGCGCGGAGACCCAGTACTTC
CASSFGGAETQYF
>TRBD1|TRBJ2-7|.|TRBV18
TGTGCCAGCTCACCGAAGACAGGGTATGGCGAGCAGTACTTC
CASSPKTGYGEQYF
>.|TRBJ2-2|.|TRBV9
TGTGCCAGCAGCGTAGCGCCAGGGAACACCGGGGAGCTGTTTTTT
CASSVAPGNTGELFF
>.|TRBJ2-3|.|TRBV15
TGTGCCACCGATAATACAGGGAGAGATACGCAGTATTTT
CATDNTGRDTQYF
>.|TRBJ2-7|.|TRBV5-1
TGCGCCAGCCCAGCGAAGAGAAAGATGGGGGCCCAGGGTGCCCTAAGGGCCTACGAGCAGTACTTC
CASPAKRKMGAQGALRAYEQYF
>.|TRBJ1-1|.|TRBV29-1
TGCAGCGTTGAAGACAGGGTGAACACTGAAGCTTTCTTT
CSVEDRVNTEAFF
>.|TRBJ1-6|few|TRBV27
TGTGCCAGCAGTTTTGGTAGCAGGGGCGGAAATTCACCCCTCCACTTT
CASSFGSRGGNSPLHF
>TRBD2|TRBJ2-1|few|TRBV9
TGTGCCAGCAGCGTAGGGACTAGCGGGGGTGTCAGTGAGCAGTTCTTC
CASSVGTSGGVSEQFF
>TRBD1|TRBJ2-1|.|TRBV24-1
TGTGCCACCAGACCGGGACAGGGGATCGGTGAGCAGTTCTTC
CATRPGQGIGEQFF
>TRBD1|TRBJ2-2|.|TRBV3-1/TRBV3-2
TGTGCCAGCAGCCAAGGATCGGGGACAGTGAACACCGGGGAGCTGTTTTTT
CASSQGSGTVNTGELFF
>.|TRBJ1-5|once|TRBV18
TGTGCCAGCTCACCACCCGGAGCGAATAGCAATCAGCCCCAGCATTTT
CASSPPGANSNQPQHF
>TRBD1|TRBJ2-3|.|TRBV11-2
TGTGCCAGCAGCTTCATCTACAGGGGGCAGAAAGATACGCAGTATTTT
CASSFIYRGQKDTQYF